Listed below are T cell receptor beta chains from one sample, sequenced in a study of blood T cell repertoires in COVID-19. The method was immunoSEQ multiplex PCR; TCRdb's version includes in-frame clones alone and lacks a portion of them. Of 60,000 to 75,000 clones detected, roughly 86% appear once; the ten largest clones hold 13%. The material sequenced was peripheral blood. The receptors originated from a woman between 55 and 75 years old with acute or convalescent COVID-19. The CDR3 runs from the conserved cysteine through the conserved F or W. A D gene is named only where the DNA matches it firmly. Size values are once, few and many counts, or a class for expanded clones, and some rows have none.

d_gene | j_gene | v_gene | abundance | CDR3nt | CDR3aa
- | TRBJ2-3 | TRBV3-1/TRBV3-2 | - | TGTGCCAGCAGCCCATTGGCTGTTGTAACAGATACGCAGTATTTT | CASSPLAVVTDTQYF
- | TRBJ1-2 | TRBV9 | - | TGTGCCAGCAGCGCAGGACAGCCTAACTATGGCTACACCTTC | CASSAGQPNYGYTF
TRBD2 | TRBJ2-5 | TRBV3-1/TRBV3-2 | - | TGTGCCAGCAGCCAAGCACTAGCGGGGGGGCCAGAGACCCAGTACTTC | CASSQALAGGPETQYF
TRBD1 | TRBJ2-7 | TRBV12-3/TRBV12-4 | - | TGTGCCAGCAGCAGGGGGACCTACGAGCAGTACTTC | CASSRGTYEQYF
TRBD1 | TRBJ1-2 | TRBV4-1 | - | TGCGCCAGCGGGGGACAGGGTGACTATGGCTACACCTTC | CASGGQGDYGYTF
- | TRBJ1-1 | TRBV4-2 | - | TGTGCCAGCAGCCAAGATTCTAGGCCGTGGGCTTTCTTT | CASSQDSRPWAFF
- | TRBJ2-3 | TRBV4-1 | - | TGCGCCAGCAGCCTTAGCGGAGGGACAGATACGCAGTATTTT | CASSLSGGTDTQYF
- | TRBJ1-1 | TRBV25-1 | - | TGTGCCAGCAGCGGGAGTGGAGGGATTTTGGGGACCACTGAAGCTTTCTTT | CASSGSGGILGTTEAFF
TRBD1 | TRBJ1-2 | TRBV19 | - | TGTGCCAGTAGCAGGGGGCCCAGCTATGGCTACACCTTC | CASSRGPSYGYTF
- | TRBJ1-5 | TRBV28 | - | TGTGCCAGCCAGATATGGCAGAGCAATCAGCCCCAGCATTTT | CASQIWQSNQPQHF
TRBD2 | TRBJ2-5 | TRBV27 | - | TGTGCCAGCGCCGCTGGAGGCGGGGGGGCCCAGACCCAGTACTTC | CASAAGGGGAQTQYF
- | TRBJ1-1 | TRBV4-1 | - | TGCGCCAGCAGCCTAAACACTGAAGCTTTCTTT | CASSLNTEAFF
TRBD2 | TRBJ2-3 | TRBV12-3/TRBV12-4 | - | TGTGCCAGCGCTAGCGGGAGATCAGATACGCAGTATTTT | CASASGRSDTQYF
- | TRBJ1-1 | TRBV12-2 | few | TGTGCAAGTCGCTTAGCGGGGACAGCTAAGCGCCTAATGAACACTGAAGCTTTCTTT | CASRLAGTAKRLMNTEAFF
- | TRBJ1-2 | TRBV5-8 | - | TGTGCCAGCAGCTTGGACGACAGGAAAATTTATGGCTACACCTTC | CASSLDDRKIYGYTF
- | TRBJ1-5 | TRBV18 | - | TGTGCCAGCTCACCTGGCAGGGGCCATCAGCCCCAGCATTTT | CASSPGRGHQPQHF
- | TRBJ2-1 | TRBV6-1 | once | TGTGCCAGCAGTGAACCCAGCTCCTACAATGAGCAGTTCTTC | CASSEPSSYNEQFF
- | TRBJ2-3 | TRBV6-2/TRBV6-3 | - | TGTGCCAGCAGTTACTCAGCTACGCTGACAGATACGCAGTATTTT | CASSYSATLTDTQYF
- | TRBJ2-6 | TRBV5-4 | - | TGTGCCAGCAGTCGAAATGACAGAGCTGGGGCCAACGTCCTGACTTTC | CASSRNDRAGANVLTF
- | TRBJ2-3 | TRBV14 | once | TGTGCCAGCAGCCCCGGGCGGGCCCGAGGGACAGATACGCAGTATTTT | CASSPGRARGTDTQYF
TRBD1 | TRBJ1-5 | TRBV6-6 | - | TGTGCCAGCAGGGAGACAGGGTGGGATCAGCCCCAGCATTTT | CASRETGWDQPQHF
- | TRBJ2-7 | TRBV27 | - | TGTGCCAGCAGTTACGGCAGGGATGCCTACGAGCAGTACTTC | CASSYGRDAYEQYF
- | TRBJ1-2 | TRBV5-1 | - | TGCGCCAGCAGAACCTCCAGGAATAACTATGGCTACACCTTC | CASRTSRNNYGYTF
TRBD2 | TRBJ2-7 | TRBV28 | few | TGTGCCAGCTTGGGGACTAGCGGGGGGTACGAGCAGTACTTC | CASLGTSGGYEQYF
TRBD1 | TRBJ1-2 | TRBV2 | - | TGTGCCAGCAGTGAAGACAGGGGTAGGGTCGGCTACACCTTC | CASSEDRGRVGYTF
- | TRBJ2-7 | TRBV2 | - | TGTGCGGCTAAGACAGGCCAGGGAGAGCAGTACTTC | CAAKTGQGEQYF
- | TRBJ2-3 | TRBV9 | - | TGTGCCAGCAGCGTATGGGCGGGGAAAGACACAGATACGCAGTATTTT | CASSVWAGKDTDTQYF
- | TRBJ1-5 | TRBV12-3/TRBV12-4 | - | TGTGCCAGCAGTCGCCAGATTCAGCCCCAGCATTTT | CASSRQIQPQHF
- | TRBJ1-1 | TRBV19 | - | TGTGCCAGTAGTATAGATTCATACACTGAAGCTTTCTTT | CASSIDSYTEAFF
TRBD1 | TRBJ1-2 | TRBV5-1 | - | TGCGCCAGCAGCTCCCTCAGGGGGGAAGATGGCTACACCTTC | CASSSLRGEDGYTF
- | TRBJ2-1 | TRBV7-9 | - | TGTGCCAGCAGCTCCTGGCGCGGGGTCGATGAGCAGTTCTTC | CASSSWRGVDEQFF
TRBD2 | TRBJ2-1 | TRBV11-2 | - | TGTGCCAGCAGCGCGTTAGCGGGGGGGCTTTACAATGAGCAGTTCTTC | CASSALAGGLYNEQFF
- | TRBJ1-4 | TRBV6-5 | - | TGTGCCAGCAGTTCCTCAAAGGGGTTCTCTAATGAAAAACTGTTTTTT | CASSSSKGFSNEKLFF
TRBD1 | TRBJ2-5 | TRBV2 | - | TGTGCCAGCACCTCCCCAGGGGGAACGGAGACCCAGTACTTC | CASTSPGGTETQYF
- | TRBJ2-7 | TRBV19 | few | TGTGCCAGTAGTATGGAGCAGGAGCAGTACTTC | CASSMEQEQYF
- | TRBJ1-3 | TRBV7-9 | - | TGTGCCAGCAGCTTAATCGGACAACTCCCTGGAAACACCATATATTTT | CASSLIGQLPGNTIYF
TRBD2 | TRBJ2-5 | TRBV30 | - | TGTGCCTGGAGTGTTGGGACTAGCAACCGAGAGACCCAGTACTTC | CAWSVGTSNRETQYF
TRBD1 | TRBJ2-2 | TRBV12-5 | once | TGTGCTAGTGGTTTTCGACAGGGGGCGTTCGGGGAGCTGTTTTTT | CASGFRQGAFGELFF
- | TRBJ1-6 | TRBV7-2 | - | TGTGCCAGCAGCTTAGCATGGAGGGATTCACCCCTCCACTTT | CASSLAWRDSPLHF
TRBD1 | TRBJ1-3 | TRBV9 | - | TGTGCCAGCAGCGCCTTACAGGGGTCGAGCTCTGGAAACACCATATATTTT | CASSALQGSSSGNTIYF
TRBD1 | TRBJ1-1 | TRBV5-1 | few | TGCGCCAGCAGCTTGGGACAGGGAGTCACTGAAGCTTTCTTT | CASSLGQGVTEAFF
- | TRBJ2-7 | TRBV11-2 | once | TGTGCCAGCAGCTTATGGGCTAACTACGAGCAGTACTTC | CASSLWANYEQYF
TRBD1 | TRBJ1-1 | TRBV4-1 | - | TGCGCCAGCAGCCGGACAGGGCTCGGCACTGAAGCTTTCTTT | CASSRTGLGTEAFF
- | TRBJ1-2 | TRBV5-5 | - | TGTGCCAGCAGCTTGGTACAGAATAACTATGGCTACACCTTC | CASSLVQNNYGYTF
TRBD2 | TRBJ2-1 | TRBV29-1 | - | TGCAGCGTGGGCGTCGGACTAGCGGGGGCCAATGAGCAGTTCTTC | CSVGVGLAGANEQFF
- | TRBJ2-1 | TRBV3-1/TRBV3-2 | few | TGTGCCAGCAGCCAAGATTGGGGCCGGGGGAATGAGCAGTTCTTC | CASSQDWGRGNEQFF
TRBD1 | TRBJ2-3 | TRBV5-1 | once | TGCGCCAGCAGACCAGGGGGATTCACAGATACGCAGTATTTT | CASRPGGFTDTQYF
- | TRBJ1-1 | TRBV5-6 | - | TGTGCCAGCAGCCTAATAGGACAGCGGATGAACACTGAAGCTTTCTTT | CASSLIGQRMNTEAFF
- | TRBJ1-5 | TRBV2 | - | TGTGCCAGCAGTGAAGCGACGCAGGGAATCGAACAGCCCCAGCATTTT | CASSEATQGIEQPQHF
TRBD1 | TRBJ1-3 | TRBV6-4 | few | TGTGCCAGCAGTGGACAGGGTTGGCCGGGATATTCGACTAACACCATATATTTT | CASSGQGWPGYSTNTIYF